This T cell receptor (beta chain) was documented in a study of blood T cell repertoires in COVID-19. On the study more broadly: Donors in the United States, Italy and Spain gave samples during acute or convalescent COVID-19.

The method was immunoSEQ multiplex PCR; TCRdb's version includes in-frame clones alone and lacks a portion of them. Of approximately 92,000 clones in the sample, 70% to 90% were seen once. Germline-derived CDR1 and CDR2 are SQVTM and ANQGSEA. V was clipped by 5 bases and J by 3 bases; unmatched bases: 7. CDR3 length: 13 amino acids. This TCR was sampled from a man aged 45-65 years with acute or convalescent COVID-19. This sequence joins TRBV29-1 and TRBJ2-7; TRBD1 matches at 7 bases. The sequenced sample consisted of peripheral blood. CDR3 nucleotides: TGCAGCGTTTCCCCGGGACAGATCTACGAGCAGTACTTC. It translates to CSVSPGQIYEQYF.